This record looks at one T cell receptor (beta chain) sequence and its context. This sample stems from a study of radiation and T cells in renal cell carcinoma. The assay was immunoSEQ multiplex PCR, and TCRdb's table has in-frame clones only and misses some. The sample includes about 150,000 clones, 65% to 90% of them seen just once. Time point: blood 4 weeks post-SBRT, at nephrectomy. Treatment specified: 15 Gy SBRT to primary tumor, nephrectomy 4 weeks later. This renal cell carcinoma was of the clear cell type. Germline CDR1 GTSNPN, CDR2 SVGIG (reference sequence). The CDR3 is 13 amino acids. V gave up 3 bases and J gave up 2 bases, with 11 bases separating them.

The sample in question was blood, obtained from a patient whose treatment included radiotherapy and nephrectomy. The genes are TRBV30 and TRBJ2-7; a possible D gene is TRBD1 (5 bases). The clonotype comes from a woman aged 50 to 60 with renal cell carcinoma. The CDR3 reads CAWRFKGTYEQYF. In DNA, the CDR3 is TGTGCCTGGAGATTCAAGGGGACCTACGAGCAGTACTTC.